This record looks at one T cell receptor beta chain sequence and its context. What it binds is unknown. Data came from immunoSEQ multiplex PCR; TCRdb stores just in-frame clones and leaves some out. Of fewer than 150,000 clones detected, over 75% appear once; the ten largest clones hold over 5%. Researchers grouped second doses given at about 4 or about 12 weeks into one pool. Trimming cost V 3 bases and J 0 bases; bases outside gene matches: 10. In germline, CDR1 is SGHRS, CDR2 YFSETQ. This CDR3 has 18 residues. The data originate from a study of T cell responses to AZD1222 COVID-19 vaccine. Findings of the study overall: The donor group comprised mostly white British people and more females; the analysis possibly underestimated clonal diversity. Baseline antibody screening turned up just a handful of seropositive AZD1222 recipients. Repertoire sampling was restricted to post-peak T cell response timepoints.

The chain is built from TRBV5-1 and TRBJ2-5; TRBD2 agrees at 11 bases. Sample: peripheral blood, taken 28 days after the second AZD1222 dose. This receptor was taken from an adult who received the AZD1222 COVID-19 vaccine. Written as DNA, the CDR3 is TGCGCCAGCAGCTGGCCGGCTAGCGGGGGGCGATACCAAGAGACCCAGTACTTC. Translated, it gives CASSWPASGGRYQETQYF.